The 9 T cell receptor beta chains below were found in one sample sequenced in a study of blood T cell repertoires in COVID-19. Sequencing was performed with immunoSEQ multiplex PCR; in TCRdb, only in-frame clones are kept and a portion is missing. The sample lists 250,000 to 350,000 clones; nearly 90% were seen once. The sequencing input was PBMCs or T cells enriched from blood (not recorded which). These receptors were taken from a woman in her twenties or thirties who had recovered from COVID-19.

The chain employs TRBV7-9 and TRBJ2-3; 8 nucleotides align to TRBD2. The V and J ends lost 5 bases and 1 base, in that order; junction bases with no gene match: 5. Germline CDR1 and CDR2: SEHNR and FQNEAQ (reference sequence). CDR3 length: 15 amino acids. The CDR3 bases are TGTGCCAGCAGCCGCCGGGAGGGGGGCACAGATACGCAGTATTTT. This translates into CASSRREGGTDTQYF.

This rearrangement joins TRBV11-2 to TRBJ2-5; the D is unclear. V was cut by 5 bases and J by 4 bases, with 11 bases left in between. Germline CDR1 SGHAT, CDR2 FQNNGV. The CDR3 contains 13 residues. DNA of the CDR3: TGTGCCAGCAGCCCCACCCCCGGAGAGACCCAGTACTTC. This gives the protein CASSPTPGETQYF. The full variable domain, in which reference TRBV11-2 and TRBJ2-5 provide the parts outside the CDR3, is EAGVAQSPRYKIIEKRQSVAFWCNPISGHATLYWYQQILGQGPKLLIQFQNNGVVDDSQLPKDRFSAERLKGVDSTLKIQPAKLEDSAVYLCASSPTPGETQYFGPGTRLLVL.

This clone was picked up one time. The V and J genes are TRBV7-3 and TRBJ2-5, with D possibly TRBD2 on 6 matching bases. Germline CDR1 is SGHTA and CDR2 is FQGTGA. V gave up 3 bases and J gave up 5 bases, with 10 bases separating them. The CDR3 has 13 amino acids. For the CDR3, the DNA is TGTGCCAGCAGCTTGGTAGCGGAGGAGACCCAGTACTTC. It is translated as CASSLVAEETQYF.

V is TRBV30 and J is TRBJ1-2; D might be TRBD1 (6 bases). CDR3 length: 15 residues. Germline lookup yields CDR1 GTSNPN and CDR2 SVGIG (reference sequence). V was cut by 2 bases and J by 4 bases, with 17 bases left in between. CDR3 sequence: CAWSTRTGNIYGYTF. CDR3 DNA sequence: TGTGCCTGGAGTACCCGAACAGGGAACATCTATGGCTACACCTTC.

The chain uses TRBV5-4 and TRBJ2-3; possibly TRBD2 for D (6 bases). This CDR3 comprises 16 residues. The V gene lost 0 bases and the J gene lost 1 base, with 12 bases spanning the gap. From germline, CDR1 is SGHNT and CDR2 YYREEE (reference sequence). Here the CDR3 DNA reads TGTGCCAGCAGCTTGGCCGCGGGGCAACGCACAGATACGCAGTATTTT. Its protein is CASSLAAGQRTDTQYF.

The V call is TRBV7-2, the J call TRBJ2-5; D is possibly TRBD1 (6 bases). The V end was cut by 4 bases, the J end by 5 bases, with 11 bases between. The CDR3 is made up of 13 amino acids. Germline loops: CDR1 SGHTA, CDR2 FQGNSA. The CDR3 loop reads CASSYRVLETQYF. The CDR3 nucleotides read TGTGCCAGCAGCTACAGGGTTCTGGAGACCCAGTACTTC.

This chain joins TRBV15 and TRBJ2-1; 7 bases are shared with TRBD2. J lost 1 base, V lost 5 bases, and 5 bases had no gene match. The CDR3 is 15 residues long. Germline CDR1 is LNHNV and CDR2 is YYDKDF (reference sequence). CDR3 in DNA: TGTGCCACCAGCGTACGGGGGGAATCCTACAATGAGCAGTTCTTC. This codes for CATSVRGESYNEQFF.

This chain joins TRBV10-2 and TRBJ1-2; 11 bases align to TRBD1. CDR3 size: 14 residues. After removal of 6 bases from V and 7 bases from J, the junction contained 7 bases not matched to a gene. The germline V gene encodes CDR1 WSHSY and CDR2 SAAADI. The CDR3 here is CASRPGTGGSGYTF. CDR3 DNA sequence: TGCGCCAGCAGACCCGGGACAGGGGGATCTGGCTACACCTTC.

The rearrangement uses TRBV2 and TRBJ1-1; possibly TRBD1 for D (6 bases). Germline V lookup: CDR1 SNHLY, CDR2 FYNNEI. The CDR3 length is 13 residues. V was clipped by 2 bases and J by 4 bases, with 8 bases between them. The CDR3 here is CASSENRATEAFF. Written as DNA, the CDR3 is TGTGCCAGCAGTGAAAACAGGGCCACTGAAGCTTTCTTT.